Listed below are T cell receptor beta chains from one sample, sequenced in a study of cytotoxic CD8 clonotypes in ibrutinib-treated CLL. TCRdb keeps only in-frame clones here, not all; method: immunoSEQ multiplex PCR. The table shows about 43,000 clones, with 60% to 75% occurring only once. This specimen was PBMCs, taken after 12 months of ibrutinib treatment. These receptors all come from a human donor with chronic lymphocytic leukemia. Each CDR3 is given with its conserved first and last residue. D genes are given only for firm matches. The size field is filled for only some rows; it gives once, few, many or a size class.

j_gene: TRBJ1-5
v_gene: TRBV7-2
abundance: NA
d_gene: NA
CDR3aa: CASSPGVGNQPQHF
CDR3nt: TGTGCCAGCAGCCCGGGGGTGGGGAATCAGCCCCAGCATTTT

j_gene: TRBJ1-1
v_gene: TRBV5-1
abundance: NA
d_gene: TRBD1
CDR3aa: CASSLKWTGVDTEAFF
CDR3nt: TGCGCCAGCAGCTTGAAGTGGACAGGGGTTGATACTGAAGCTTTCTTT

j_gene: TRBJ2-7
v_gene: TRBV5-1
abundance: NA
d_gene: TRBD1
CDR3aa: CASSPWTGLPYEQYF
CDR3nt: TGCGCCAGCAGCCCCTGGACAGGGTTGCCCTACGAGCAGTACTTC

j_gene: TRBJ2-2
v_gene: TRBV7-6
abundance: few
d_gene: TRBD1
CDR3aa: CASSFPRTGGGTGELFF
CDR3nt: TGTGCCAGCAGCTTCCCGAGAACAGGGGGCGGCACCGGGGAGCTGTTTTTT

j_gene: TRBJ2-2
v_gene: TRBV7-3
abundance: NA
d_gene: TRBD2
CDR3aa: CASSQGLAANTGELFF
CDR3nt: TGTGCCAGCAGCCAGGGACTAGCGGCGAACACCGGGGAGCTGTTTTTT

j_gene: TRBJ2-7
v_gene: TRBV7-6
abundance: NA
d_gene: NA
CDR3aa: CASSQGPAPSYEQYF
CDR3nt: TGTGCCAGCAGCCAAGGACCGGCGCCCTCCTACGAGCAGTACTTC

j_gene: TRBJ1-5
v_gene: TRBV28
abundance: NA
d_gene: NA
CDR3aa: CASSEPLGLDSNQPQHF
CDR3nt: TGTGCCAGCAGTGAGCCGCTGGGGCTAGATAGTAATCAGCCCCAGCATTTT

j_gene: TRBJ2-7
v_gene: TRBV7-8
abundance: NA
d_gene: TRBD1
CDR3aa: CASSLGPGTATYEQYF
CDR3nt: TGTGCCAGCAGCTTAGGTCCCGGGACAGCGACCTACGAGCAGTACTTC

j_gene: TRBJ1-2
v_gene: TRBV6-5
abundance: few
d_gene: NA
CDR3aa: CASSYSDRHYGYTF
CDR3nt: TGTGCCAGCAGTTACTCAGACAGACACTATGGCTACACCTTC

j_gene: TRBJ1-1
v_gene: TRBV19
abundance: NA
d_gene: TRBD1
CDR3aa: CASSPPGQGLILGAFF
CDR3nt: TGTGCCAGTAGTCCCCCGGGACAGGGGCTCATTTTAGGAGCTTTCTTT

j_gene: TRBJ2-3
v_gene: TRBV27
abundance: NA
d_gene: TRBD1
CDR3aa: CASSFDRVRGPDTQYF
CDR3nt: TGTGCCAGCAGTTTCGACAGGGTGAGGGGCCCAGATACGCAGTATTTT

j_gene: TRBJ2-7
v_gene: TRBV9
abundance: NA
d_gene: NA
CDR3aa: CASSPTLTYEQYF
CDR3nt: TGTGCCAGCAGCCCTACTCTCACTTACGAGCAGTACTTC

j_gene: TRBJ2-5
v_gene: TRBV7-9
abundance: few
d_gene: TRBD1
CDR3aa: CASTKEGGRGETQYF
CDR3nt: TGTGCCAGCACCAAAGAAGGGGGCCGAGGTGAGACCCAGTACTTC

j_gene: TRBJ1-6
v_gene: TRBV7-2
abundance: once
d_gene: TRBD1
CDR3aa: CASSLGRTGDSLHHF
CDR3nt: TGTGCCAGCAGCTTAGGTCGGACAGGGGACTCGCTCCACCACTTT

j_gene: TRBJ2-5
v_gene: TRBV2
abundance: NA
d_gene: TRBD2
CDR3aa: CAGRASGQETQYF
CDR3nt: TGTGCCGGTCGGGCTAGCGGCCAAGAGACCCAGTACTTC

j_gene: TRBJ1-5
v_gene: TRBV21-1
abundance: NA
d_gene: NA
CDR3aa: CASSNHPLEVSNQPQHF
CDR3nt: TGTGCCAGCAGCAATCACCCGTTGGAAGTCTCCAATCAGCCCCAGCATTTT

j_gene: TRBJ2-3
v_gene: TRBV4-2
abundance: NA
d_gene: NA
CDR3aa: CASSQAWERRSTDTQYF
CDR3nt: TGTGCCAGCAGCCAAGCTTGGGAGCGACGTAGCACAGATACGCAGTATTTT

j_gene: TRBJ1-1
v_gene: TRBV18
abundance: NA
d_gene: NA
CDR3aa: CASSPRSPPRTEAFF
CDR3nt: TGTGCCAGCTCACCCCGGTCCCCACCGAGGACTGAAGCTTTCTTT

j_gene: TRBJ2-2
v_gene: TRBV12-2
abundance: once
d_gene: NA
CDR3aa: CASRFPSILVRGENTGELFF
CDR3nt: TGTGCAAGTCGTTTCCCCTCGATTTTAGTCAGGGGGGAGAACACCGGGGAGCTGTTTTTT

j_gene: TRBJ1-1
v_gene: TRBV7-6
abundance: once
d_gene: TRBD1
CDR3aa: CASSLGAGGEGTEAFF
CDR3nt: TGTGCCAGCAGCTTAGGGGCAGGGGGTGAAGGAACTGAAGCTTTCTTT

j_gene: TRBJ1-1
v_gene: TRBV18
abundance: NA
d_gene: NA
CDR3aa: CASSPSGAGWVTEAFF
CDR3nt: TGTGCCAGCTCACCAAGTGGGGCCGGGTGGGTCACTGAAGCTTTCTTT

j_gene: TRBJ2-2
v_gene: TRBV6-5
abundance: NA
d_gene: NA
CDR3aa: CASKETMNTGELFF
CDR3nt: TGTGCCAGCAAGGAGACAATGAACACCGGGGAGCTGTTTTTT

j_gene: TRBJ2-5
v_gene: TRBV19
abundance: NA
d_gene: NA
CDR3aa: CASSRGGFSGETQYF
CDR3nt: TGTGCCAGTAGTAGAGGGGGATTTAGCGGGGAGACCCAGTACTTC

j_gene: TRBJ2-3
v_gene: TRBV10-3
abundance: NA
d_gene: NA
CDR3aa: CAISEVQKSTDTQYF
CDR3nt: TGTGCCATCAGTGAAGTACAGAAAAGCACAGATACGCAGTATTTT

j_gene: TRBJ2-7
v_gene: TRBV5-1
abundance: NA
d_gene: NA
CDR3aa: CASSPGPLGREQYF
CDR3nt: TGCGCCAGCAGCCCGGGCCCTTTAGGAAGGGAGCAGTACTTC

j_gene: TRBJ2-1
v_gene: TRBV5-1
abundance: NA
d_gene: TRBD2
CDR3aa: CASSLSGGGHNEQFF
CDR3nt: TGCGCCAGCAGCTTGAGCGGGGGTGGGCACAATGAGCAGTTCTTC

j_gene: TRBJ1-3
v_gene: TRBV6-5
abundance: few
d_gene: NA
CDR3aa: CATSRGSGNTIYF
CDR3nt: TGTGCCACCTCCAGGGGCTCTGGAAACACCATATATTTT

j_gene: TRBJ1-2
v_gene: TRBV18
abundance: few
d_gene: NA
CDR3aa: CASSPIQQGYHGYTF
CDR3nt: TGTGCCAGCTCACCGATTCAACAGGGATACCATGGCTACACCTTC

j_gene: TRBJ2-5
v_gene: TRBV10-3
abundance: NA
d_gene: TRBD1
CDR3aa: CAIRMDRRETQYF
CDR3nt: TGTGCCATCAGAATGGACAGGCGAGAGACCCAGTACTTC

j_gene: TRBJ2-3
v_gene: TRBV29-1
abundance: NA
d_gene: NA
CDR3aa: CSVEGPGSTDTQYF
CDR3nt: TGCAGCGTTGAAGGCCCCGGGAGCACAGATACGCAGTATTTT

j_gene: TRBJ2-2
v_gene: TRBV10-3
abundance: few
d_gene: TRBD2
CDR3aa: CAISEQLAGNTGELFF
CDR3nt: TGTGCCATCAGTGAACAACTAGCGGGTAACACCGGGGAGCTGTTTTTT

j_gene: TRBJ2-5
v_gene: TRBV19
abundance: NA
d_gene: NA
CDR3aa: CASSIDLTRFQETQYF
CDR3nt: TGTGCCAGTAGTATAGATCTTACCAGGTTCCAAGAGACCCAGTACTTC

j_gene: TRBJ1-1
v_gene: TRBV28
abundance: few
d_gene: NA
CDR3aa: CASHGRELEAFF
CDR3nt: TGTGCCAGCCACGGACGGGAACTTGAAGCTTTCTTT

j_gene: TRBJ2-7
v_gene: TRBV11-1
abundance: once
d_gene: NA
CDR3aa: CASSLGSHPYYEQYF
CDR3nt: TGTGCCAGCAGCTTGGGCTCCCACCCCTACTACGAGCAGTACTTC

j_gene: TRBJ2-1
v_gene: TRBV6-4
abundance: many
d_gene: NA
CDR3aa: CASSDGKSSYNEQFF
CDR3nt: TGTGCCAGCAGTGATGGGAAAAGCTCCTACAATGAGCAGTTCTTC

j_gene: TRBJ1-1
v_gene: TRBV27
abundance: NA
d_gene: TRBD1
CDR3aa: CASSLSGQGLRREAFF
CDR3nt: TGTGCCAGCAGTTTATCGGGACAGGGCCTTAGGAGGGAAGCTTTCTTT

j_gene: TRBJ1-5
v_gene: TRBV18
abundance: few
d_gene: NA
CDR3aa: CASSGGELAYQPQHF
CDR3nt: TGTGCCAGCTCCGGGGGAGAGCTTGCTTATCAGCCCCAGCATTTT

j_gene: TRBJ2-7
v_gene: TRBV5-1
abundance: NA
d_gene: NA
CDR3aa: CASSLGSSGSSYEQYF
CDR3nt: TGCGCCAGCAGCTTGGGTTCGTCAGGGAGCTCCTACGAGCAGTACTTC

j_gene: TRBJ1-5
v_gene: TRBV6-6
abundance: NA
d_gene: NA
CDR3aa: CASSLGNRNQPQHF
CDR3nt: TGTGCCAGCAGTTTAGGGAACCGCAATCAGCCCCAGCATTTT

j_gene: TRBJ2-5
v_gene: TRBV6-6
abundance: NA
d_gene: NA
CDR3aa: CASSRTGTQETQYF
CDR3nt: TGTGCCAGCAGTCGTACAGGGACCCAAGAGACCCAGTACTTC

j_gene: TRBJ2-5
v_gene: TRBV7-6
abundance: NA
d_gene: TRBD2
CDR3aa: CASSLRGLAGGVLQETQYF
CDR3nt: TGTGCCAGCAGCTTACGAGGGCTAGCGGGGGGAGTACTCCAAGAGACCCAGTACTTC

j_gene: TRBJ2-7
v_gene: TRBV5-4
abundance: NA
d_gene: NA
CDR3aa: CASSTGAPKEQYF
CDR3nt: TGTGCCAGCAGCACTGGGGCTCCCAAGGAGCAGTACTTC

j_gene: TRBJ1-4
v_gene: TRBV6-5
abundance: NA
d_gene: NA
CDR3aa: CASKDTVVEKLFF
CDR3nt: TGTGCCAGCAAAGACACAGTGGTTGAAAAACTGTTTTTT

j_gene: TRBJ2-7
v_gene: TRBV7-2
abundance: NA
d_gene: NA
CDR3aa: CASSPDRQIYEQYF
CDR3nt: TGTGCCAGCAGCCCAGACAGGCAAATCTACGAGCAGTACTTC

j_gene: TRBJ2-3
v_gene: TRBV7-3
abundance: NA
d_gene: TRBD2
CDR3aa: CASSLLAGVDTQYF
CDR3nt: TGTGCCAGCAGCTTATTAGCGGGGGTCGATACGCAGTATTTT

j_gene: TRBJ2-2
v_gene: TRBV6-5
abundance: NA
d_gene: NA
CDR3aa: CAIGQLNTGELFF
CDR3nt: TGTGCCATCGGACAGCTTAACACCGGGGAGCTGTTTTTT